This TCR beta chain was identified in a study of blood T cell repertoires in COVID-19. On the study more broadly: PBMCs, B-cell-depleted T cells, or T cells were the source of the cDNA or gDNA that made up the material.

Original data processing: Reference gene primer amplification yielded estimated nucleated cell counts. This table comes from immunoSEQ multiplex PCR, and its TCRdb copy is limited to in-frame clones, with some not included. V, J and clone size derive from that table, while D and trimming were established from the DNA sequence. The data contain around 340,000 clones, approximately 82% of them singletons. The clonotype was recovered from a man aged 30 to 45 with active or convalescent COVID-19. Specimen: peripheral blood.

CDR3 in amino acids: CASSPVFPVGLDEQFF. The CDR3 DNA reads as TGTGCCAGCAGCCCCGTCTTTCCGGTGGGCCTCGATGAGCAGTTCTTC. The chain joins TRBV14 to TRBJ2-1; D unresolved. Germline loops: CDR1 SGHDN, CDR2 FVKESK. Trimming pared 4 bases from V and 8 bases from J, leaving 21 bases between. The CDR3 covers 16 residues.